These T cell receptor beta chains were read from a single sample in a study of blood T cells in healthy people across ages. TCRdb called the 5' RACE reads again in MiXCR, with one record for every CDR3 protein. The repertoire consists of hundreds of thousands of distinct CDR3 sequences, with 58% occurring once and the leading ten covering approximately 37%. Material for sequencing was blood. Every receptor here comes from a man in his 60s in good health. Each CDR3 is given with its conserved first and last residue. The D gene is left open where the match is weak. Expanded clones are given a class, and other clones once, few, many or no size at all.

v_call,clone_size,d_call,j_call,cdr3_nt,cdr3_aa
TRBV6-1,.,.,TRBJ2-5,TGTGCCAGCGAAAAGGGAGAGGCCCCGGCGAGGGAGACCCAGTACTTC,CASEKGEAPARETQYF
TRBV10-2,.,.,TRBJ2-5,TGCGCCAGCGGCGAAAGGAGGGGCATAGGGGAGACCCAGTACTTC,CASGERRGIGETQYF
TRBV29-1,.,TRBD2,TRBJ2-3,TGCAGCGCCGGGAGGGGTGGCGGAGATACGCAGTATTTT,CSAGRGGGDTQYF
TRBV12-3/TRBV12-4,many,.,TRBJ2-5,TGTGCCAGCAGCCCCCCAGGCGGACAAGAGACCCAGTACTTC,CASSPPGGQETQYF
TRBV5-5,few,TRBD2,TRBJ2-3,TGTGCCAGCAGCACCGGACTAGCGGGGGGCACAGATACGCAGTATTTT,CASSTGLAGGTDTQYF
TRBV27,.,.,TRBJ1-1,TGTGCCAGCAGTCCGCAGGGACCCACTGAAGCTTTCTTT,CASSPQGPTEAFF
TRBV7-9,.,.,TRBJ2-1,TGTGCCAGCAGCTTAGCTCTCGGGGAGAAAGAGCAGTTCTTC,CASSLALGEKEQFF
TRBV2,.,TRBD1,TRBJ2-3,TGTGCCAGCAGTCCCGACAGGGATTCCCTCACAGATACGCAGTATTTT,CASSPDRDSLTDTQYF
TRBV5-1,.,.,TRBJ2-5,TGCGCCAGCAAATTACGAGGCGGGGGCGGCCAAGAGACCCAGTACTTC,CASKLRGGGGQETQYF
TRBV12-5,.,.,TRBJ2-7,TGTGCTAGTGGTTTGGTACGGGGAGATCCTTTCTACGAGCAGTACTTC,CASGLVRGDPFYEQYF
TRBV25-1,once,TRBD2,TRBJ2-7,TGTGCCAGCAGTGTCCGGGGAGGGCCCTACGAGCAGTACTTC,CASSVRGGPYEQYF
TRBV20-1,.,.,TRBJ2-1,TGCAGTGCCGAAGGCCGGGGGGCGAGGGCTGAGCAGTTCTTC,CSAEGRGARAEQFF
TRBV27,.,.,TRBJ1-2,TGTGCCAGCAGCCCCCTTGGGTCCGTCCAGGACTATGGCTACACCTTC,CASSPLGSVQDYGYTF
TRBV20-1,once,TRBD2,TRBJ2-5,TGCAGTGCTAGAGGGGGACTAGCGGGCCAAGAGACCCAGTACTTC,CSARGGLAGQETQYF
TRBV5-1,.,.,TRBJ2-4,TGCGCCAGCAGCCGGGCAGAGGGCGGGATTCAGTACTTC,CASSRAEGGIQYF
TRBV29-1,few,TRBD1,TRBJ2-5,TGCAGCGTTACAGGGGGGCAAGAGACCCAGTACTTC,CSVTGGQETQYF
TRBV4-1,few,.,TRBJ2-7,TGCGCCAGCAGCCAAACACGGACAGCCACCTACGAGCAGTACTTC,CASSQTRTATYEQYF